The T cell receptor beta chain under discussion was sequenced for a study of a mutant IDH1 vaccine in newly diagnosed glioma. Study-level background: Treated patients comprised about 60% males and approximately 40% females, mean age about 44 years. Before enrollment, patients got radiotherapy alone, temozolomide alone, or mostly the combination.

Time point reported: baseline, week 1 (first vaccination visit). Treatment in this sample: pre-vaccination baseline after standard-of-care therapy. The table came from immunoSEQ multiplex PCR; TCRdb's copy has only in-frame clones and leaves some out. The data contain some 60,000 clones, around 92% of them singletons. The V and J ends lost 4 bases and 0 bases respectively, with 12 bases between them. CDR1 is GTSNPN, CDR2 SVGIG, per germline (reference sequence). The CDR3 sequence is 14 residues long. The chain links TRBV30 to TRBJ1-1; D gene unclear. The source was PBMCs, collected from a glioma patient treated with radiotherapy, temozolomide or both. This TCR came from a man aged 45-60 years with glioma. The CDR3 is CAWNPGQLNTEAFF. CDR3 bases: TGTGCCTGGAACCCCGGGCAGCTGAACACTGAAGCTTTCTTT.